This TCR beta chain was recorded in a study of blood T cell repertoires in COVID-19. Source study methods: Amplified reference gene primers provided the basis for estimating nucleated cell counts. Assay: immunoSEQ multiplex PCR; the TCRdb copy retains only in-frame clones and omits some. The V and J calls and clone size are taken from that table; D and trimming were inferred from the DNA. The data show approximately 200,000 clones, approximately 90% seen once. There are 16 residues in the CDR3. Sequencing was carried out using peripheral blood. V and J are TRBV21-1 and TRBJ1-3. TRBV21-1 is labeled a pseudogene. The TCR comes from a woman in her 30s with acute or convalescent COVID-19. The CDR3 DNA reads TGTGCCGGCCTCGGGAGGGAAGGGACCTCTGGAAACACCATATATTTT. Encoded protein: CAGLGREGTSGNTIYF.